Each of the 8 T cell receptor beta chains below was sequenced from the same sample in a study of cytomegalovirus exposure and HLA in healthy donors. In the PCR, 60 Vbeta and 13 Jbeta primers were used. Clones were read by immunoSEQ multiplex PCR, and TCRdb kept only the in-frame ones, dropping some. The data show roughly 150,000 clones, 75% to 90% seen once. Sequencing input: PBMCs. These receptors originate from a woman in her late teens or twenties in good health and CMV-seronegative.

The chain recombines TRBV28 with TRBJ2-5, with TRBD1 identical over 8 bases. This CDR3 contains 17 residues. Germline CDR1 reads MDHEN; CDR2 reads SYDVKM. The V segment lost 3 bases and the J segment 0 bases; nucleotides outside the gene matches: 9. Here the CDR3 reads CASSLAGVRGHQETQYF. The CDR3 nucleotides are TGTGCCAGCAGTTTGGCAGGGGTCAGGGGGCACCAAGAGACCCAGTACTTC.

The chain joins TRBV19 to TRBJ1-2, with 8 nucleotides matching TRBD1. The CDR3 is 15 amino acids. Germline CDR1 LNHDA, CDR2 SQIVND (reference sequence). V was pared by 8 bases and J by 0 bases, with 8 bases of the junction left unmatched. In DNA, the CDR3 is TGTGCCAGTTATGGGACAGGTGACCCTAACTATGGCTACACCTTC. This sequence encodes CASYGTGDPNYGYTF.

This rearrangement joins TRBV5-6 to TRBJ1-6, with 7 bases fitting TRBD1. In germline, CDR1 is SGHDT, CDR2 YYEEEE. The ends lost 5 bases at V and 8 bases at J; junction bases unmatched: 4. This CDR3 spans 13 amino acids. The CDR3 spells CASRLGQHSPLHF. In nucleotides, the CDR3 is TGTGCCAGCAGACTGGGACAGCATTCACCCCTCCACTTT.

This chain uses TRBV11-1 with TRBJ1-1; D is unclear. Trimming left V 4 bases short and J 4 bases short, with 16 bases between. This CDR3 spans 15 amino acids. Germline CDR1 SGHAT, CDR2 FQDESV (reference sequence). The CDR3, as DNA: TGTGCCAGCAGCTCCCCAGCGGCCCGGGGCACTGAAGCTTTCTTT. Residues: CASSSPAARGTEAFF.

In its sample, this clone was seen once. The DNA is left out, because the CDR3 cannot be placed on it with certainty; the CDR3 is given as TCRdb lists it. The chain employs TRBV21-1 and TRBJ2-2; the table's D call TRBD1 went unverified against the DNA. TRBV21-1 constitutes a pseudogene. The CDR3 is 18 residues long, counting both termini. This CDR3 is CASSKPPWGTGNTGELFF.

The chain has TRBV10-1 and TRBJ2-3; 8 positions match TRBD2. The CDR3 is 12 amino acids. Germline V gene sequence: CDR1 WNHNN, CDR2 SYGVQD (reference sequence). J lost 5 bases, V lost 8 bases, and 3 bases had no gene match. The CDR3 coding sequence is TGCGCCAGCGGAACTAGCGGAGATACGCAGTATTTT. Its translation is CASGTSGDTQYF.

Regarding this clone: A read error may produce the germline difference seen at one junction end. The V gene is TRBV19, the J gene TRBJ2-4, with 12 nucleotides matching TRBD1. Germline V CDR1 and CDR2: LNHDA, SQIVND (reference sequence). This CDR3 region has 18 residues. CDR3 in DNA: TGTGCCAGTAGTCTACCGGGACAGGGGGCGAGGGCCAAAAACAGTCAGTACTTC. Translated: CASSLPGQGARAKNSQYF.

This clone turned up a few times. The genes are TRBV15 and TRBJ1-5, with 8 bases fitting TRBD1. This CDR3 contains 13 residues. Germline values: CDR1 LNHNV, CDR2 YYDKDF (reference sequence). V lost 0 bases, J lost 12 bases, and 4 bases stayed unmatched. The CDR3 DNA sequence: TGTGCCACCAGCAGAGATATCACAGGGGGCCAGCATTTT. Its protein product is CATSRDITGGQHF. Combining the CDR3 with reference TRBV15 and TRBJ1-5 gives the whole variable domain DAMVIQNPRYQVTQFGKPVTLSCSQTLNHNVMYWYQQKSSQAPKLLFHYYDKDFNNEADTPDNFQSRRPNTSFCFLDIRSPGLGDTAMYLCATSRDITGGQHFGDGTRLSIL.